The 17 T cell receptor beta chains below come from one sample, sequenced in a study of tumor and adjacent non-tumor tissue in lung cancer. No cell sorting was done before RNA was extracted from the tissue. The normal lung tissue was taken more than 3 cm from the tumor edge. Three rounds of nested PCR, following a modified ARM-PCR protocol, produced the TCRbeta library. TCRdb redid the calling of the multiplex PCR reads with MiXCR, one entry per CDR3 protein. The repertoire consists of around 80,000 distinct CDR3 sequences, with 65% to 85% occurring once and the leading ten covering approximately 55%. The material sequenced was distant non-tumor lung tissue. The receptor source for this set is a man aged 55-75 years with non-small cell lung cancer.

The chain links TRBV6-4 to TRBJ2-3; D not certain. This CDR3 has 13 amino acids. V lost 2 bases and J 0 bases, leaving 3 bases between the germline ends. Germline CDR1 MRHNA, CDR2 SNTAGT. CDR3 residues: CASSDESTDTQYF. The CDR3 DNA is TGTGCCAGCAGTGACGAGAGCACAGATACGCAGTATTTT.

The genes are TRBV11-2 and TRBJ2-3; 8 bases map to TRBD2. Germline values: CDR1 SGHAT, CDR2 FQNNGV. The CDR3 sequence is 13 residues long. Trimming took 3 bases from V and 11 from J; bases not matched to a gene: 7. CDR3 sequence reads: CASSFLAGAQQYF. In nucleotides, the CDR3 is TGTGCCAGCAGCTTTCTAGCGGGCGCTCAGCAGTATTTT.

Comments on this clonotype: An end of the junction does not agree with germline; a read error may underlie this. The chain combines TRBV4-1 with TRBJ1-1, with D possibly TRBD1 on 5 matching bases. The germline V gene encodes CDR1 MGHRA and CDR2 YSYEKL. The CDR3 length is 16 residues. CDR3 amino acids: CASSSGPTSMDTESFF. CDR3 coding DNA: TGCGCCAGCAGCAGTGGCCCTACCTCTATGGACACTGAATCTTTCTTC.

As concerns this clonotype: One end of the junction is discordant with germline, which a read error may explain. The rearrangement uses TRBV20-1 and TRBJ2-7, with D unclear. The CDR3 sequence is 12 residues long. CDR1 is DFQATT and CDR2 is SNEGSKA in the germline V gene (reference sequence). The CDR3 bases are TGCAGTGCTAGACAGCTCTCCCCCGAGGAGTACTTC. Protein product: CSARQLSPEEYF.

This clonotype showed up just once. One end of the junction varies from germline; a read error may be responsible. The chain has TRBV4-1 and TRBJ2-1; TRBD2 aligns across 11 bases. This CDR3 has 17 residues. From germline, CDR1 is MGHRA and CDR2 YSYEKL. In DNA form, the CDR3 reads TGCGCCAGGAGCCGACCTCGCCTAGCGGGGGGAAACAGTGAGCAGTTCTTC. Translating gives CARSRPRLAGGNSEQFF.

The chain couples TRBV7-3 to TRBJ2-1, with a tentative D call TRBD2 (6 bases). Germline-derived CDR1 and CDR2 are SGHTA and FQGTGA. Trimming removed 5 bases at V and 1 base at J, with 12 bases between. CDR3 size: 15 residues. CDR3 sequence: CASSIQAGSYNEQFF. CDR3 nucleotides: TGTGCCAGCAGCATACAGGCGGGATCCTACAATGAGCAGTTCTTC. The entire variable domain, with the rest obtained from reference TRBV7-3 and TRBJ2-1, is as follows: GAGVSQTPSNKVTEKGKYVELRCDPISGHTALYWYRQSLGQGPEFLIYFQGTGAADDSGLPNDRFFAVRPEGSVSTLKIQRTERGDSAVYLCASSIQAGSYNEQFFGPGTRLTVL.

Of note for this clonotype: Given a much more abundant clone one base away, this may be a read error. This sequence joins TRBV11-2 and TRBJ2-3; D may be TRBD2 (6 bases). Trimming took off 6 bases at V and 5 bases at J, with 18 bases between the two ends. The length of the CDR3 is 15 residues. Per germline, CDR1 SGHAT and CDR2 FQNNGV. The CDR3 loop is CASSSASARRDTQYF. The DNA for the CDR3 is TGTGCCAGCAGTTCCGCTAGCGCGAGACGAGATACGCAGTATTTT.

This clonotype was counted between two and nine times. V is TRBV29-1 and J is TRBJ2-1, with D tentatively TRBD1 (6 bases). The CDR3 is 13 amino acids. Germline V gives CDR1 SQVTM, CDR2 ANQGSEA. V gave up 4 bases and J gave up 11 bases, with 18 bases separating them. The CDR3 DNA sequence: TGCAGCGTTGGGGGGCTGACTGGTGACAAGCAGTTCTTC. Residues: CSVGGLTGDKQFF.

As regards this clonotype: A much bigger clone sits one base away, suggesting this may be a read error. This chain joins TRBV4-2 and TRBJ2-5, with TRBD2 matching over 10 bases. The CDR3 has 15 residues. CDR1 is LGHNA, CDR2 YNFKEQ, per germline. As DNA, the CDR3 is TGTGGCAGCAGCCCGGGGACTAGCGACCAGGAGACCCAGTACTTC. It encodes CGSSPGTSDQETQYF.

With regard to this clonotype: The junction does not match germline at one end; this may be a read error. The chain recombines TRBV6-6 with TRBJ2-3; 7 bases line up with TRBD1. Germline V gene data show CDR1 as MNHNY and CDR2 as SVGAGI (reference sequence). The CDR3 contains 15 residues. CDR3: CASSYLGQSADTQYF. In DNA form, the CDR3 reads TGTGCCAGCAGTTACCTGGGACAGAGCGCAGATACTCAGTATTTT.

Details on this clonotype: The junction and the germline gene differ at one end; a read error may be behind it. The genes are TRBV11-2 and TRBJ2-6; 7 nucleotides line up with TRBD1. The CDR3 runs to 19 residues. Germline V gene lookup returns CDR1 SGHAT and CDR2 FQNNGV. The CDR3 reads CASSLVAKDRPSGANVLTF. The CDR3 nucleotides read TGTGCCAGCAGCTTAGTTGCAAAGGACAGGCCCTCTGGAGCCAACGTCCTTACTTTC.

Regarding this clonotype: As the CDR3 is not closed by the conserved phenylalanine or tryptophan, this likely results from a read error. The chain has TRBV4-2 and TRBJ2-5; 11 positions agree with TRBD2. Germline V gene lookup returns CDR1 LGHNA and CDR2 YNFKEQ. The CDR3 extends over 16 amino acids. This CDR3 is CASIQGLAGGQETQYL. CDR3 bases: TGTGCCAGCATCCAAGGGCTAGCGGGGGGTCAAGAGACCCAGTACCTC.

A word on this clonotype: At one of its ends the junction is not consistent with the germline gene, which may arise from a read error. The J gene is TRBJ1-2, the V gene TRBV30; 7 bases agree with TRBD1. There are 13 residues in the CDR3. Germline CDR1 GTSNPN, CDR2 SVGIG (reference sequence). For the CDR3, the DNA is TGTGCCTGGAATGTCGGCAGGGGGTATGTCTACACCTTC. It codes for CAWNVGRGYVYTF. The variable domain in full, with the rest retrieved from reference TRBV30 and TRBJ1-2, is SQTIHQWPATLVQPVGSPLSLECTVEGTSNPNLYWYRQAAGRGLQLLFYSVGIGQISSEVPQNLSASRPQDRQFILSSKKLLLSDSGFYLCAWNVGRGYVYTFGSGTRLTVV.

This sequence joins TRBV10-3 and TRBJ2-1; 7 bases map to TRBD2. There are 16 residues in the CDR3. The ends lost 5 bases at V and 8 bases at J; junction bases unmatched: 15. The germline V gene encodes CDR1 ENHRY and CDR2 SYGVKD. CDR3 amino acids: CAISNPRTRGRDEQFF. For the CDR3, the DNA is TGTGCCATCAGTAATCCCCGGACTAGAGGGAGGGATGAGCAGTTCTTC.

Worth noting for this clonotype: One junction end disagrees with the germline gene, perhaps due to a read error. J is TRBJ1-2 and V is TRBV20-1; 11 nucleotides line up with TRBD1. The germline V gene has CDR1 DFQATT and CDR2 SNEGSKA (reference sequence). The CDR3 contains 17 residues. The CDR3 coding sequence is TGCAGTGTTAGAGATCTCAGGACAGGGGGCGCGGGATATGGTTACACCTTC. The encoded protein is CSVRDLRTGGAGYGYTF.

There are many counts of this clonotype. This chain uses TRBV5-1 with TRBJ2-1; TRBD1 matches 8 bases. The CDR3 contains 15 residues. V shed 1 base and J 6 bases; nucleotides not matched to a gene: 6. CDR1 is SGHRS and CDR2 is YFSETQ in the germline V gene. CDR3 protein: CASSLFGQGGNEQFF. The CDR3, as DNA: TGCGCCAGCAGCTTGTTTGGACAGGGAGGCAATGAGCAGTTCTTC.

Concerning this clonotype: A junction end diverges from the germline sequence, so it may reflect a read error. This chain joins TRBV11-3 and TRBJ1-4, with D perhaps matching TRBD1 (5 bases). The CDR3 totals 13 residues. Germline V CDR1 and CDR2: SGHNT, YENEEA. The CDR3 coding sequence is TGTGCCAGCATGGGGCAGGATCGGCAAAAACGGTTTTTT. Translated: CASMGQDRQKRFF.